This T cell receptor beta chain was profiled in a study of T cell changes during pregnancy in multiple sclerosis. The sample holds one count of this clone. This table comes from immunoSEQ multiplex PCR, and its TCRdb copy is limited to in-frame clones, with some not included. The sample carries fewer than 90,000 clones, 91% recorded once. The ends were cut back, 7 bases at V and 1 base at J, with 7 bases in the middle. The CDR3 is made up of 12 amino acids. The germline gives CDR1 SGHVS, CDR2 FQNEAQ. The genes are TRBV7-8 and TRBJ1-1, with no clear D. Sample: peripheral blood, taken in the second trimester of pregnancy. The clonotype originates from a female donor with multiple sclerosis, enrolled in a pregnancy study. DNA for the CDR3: TGTGCCAGCACCACGGGGAACACTGAAGCTTTCTTT. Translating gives CASTTGNTEAFF.